This T cell receptor (beta chain) was found in a study of shared clonotypes between healthy human individuals. Overall study: The plates for each donor numbered three CD4 naive, three CD4 memory, two CD8 naive and one CD8 memory.

CD8 cells classed as naive were CD45RO-negative and positively selected for CCR7, excluding terminally differentiated effector memory CD45RA+ cells. TCRdb's table, derived via immunoSEQ multiplex PCR, lists solely in-frame clones and lacks some. This sample has about 1,900,000 clones, with about 95% found just once. The sample taken for sequencing was naive CD8+ T cells sorted from blood. The TCR sequence derives from a man aged 18 to 29 in good health.

The CDR3 bases are TGTGCCAGCAGCCCAGGGGGGGCGAACACTGAAGCTTTCTTT. This sequence encodes CASSPGGANTEAFF. The chain employs TRBV7-2 and TRBJ1-1; 7 nucleotides line up with TRBD1. CDR3 length: 14 amino acids. The germline CDR1 and CDR2 sequences are SGHTA and FQGNSA. J was trimmed by 1 base and V by 5 bases; bases with no gene match: 4.